This passage covers 5 T cell receptor beta chains from one sample sequenced in a study of lymphopenia after photon versus proton radiotherapy. The assay was immunoSEQ multiplex PCR, and TCRdb's table has in-frame clones only and misses some. The sample has around 70,000 clones; 80% to 95% are singletons. Sequenced material: peripheral blood, taken from a patient treated with photon-based radiotherapy. The receptors come from a woman between 35 and 50 years old with cholangiocarcinoma.

The V and J genes are TRBV10-3 and TRBJ2-7; 9 nucleotides match TRBD2. J lost 0 bases, V lost 3 bases, and 3 bases had no gene match. Germline V lookup: CDR1 ENHRY, CDR2 SYGVKD. CDR3 size: 15 residues. CDR3 bases: TGTGCCATCAGTGAAGCGACTAGCGGCTCCTACGAGCAGTACTTC. Protein product: CAISEATSGSYEQYF.

This rearrangement joins TRBV9 to TRBJ2-2; 8 positions agree with TRBD1. V lost 0 bases and J lost 1; bases outside the gene matches: 5. There are 17 residues in the CDR3. CDR1 is SGDLS, CDR2 YYNGEE, per germline. The CDR3 DNA follows: TGTGCCAGCAGCGTAGCTACCGGGACAGGGAACACCGGGGAGCTGTTTTTT. It translates to CASSVATGTGNTGELFF.

J is TRBJ2-2 and V is TRBV29-1, with 10 nucleotides matching TRBD1. After removal of 6 bases from V and 4 bases from J, the junction contained 5 bases not matched to a gene. This CDR3 contains 14 residues. Germline V gives CDR1 SQVTM, CDR2 ANQGSEA. CDR3 in amino acids: CSVGTGEVTGELFF. Here the CDR3 DNA reads TGCAGCGTCGGGACAGGGGAGGTCACCGGGGAGCTGTTTTTT.

The chain links TRBV7-3 to TRBJ2-1; possibly TRBD1 for D (6 bases). This CDR3 has 15 residues. Trimming took 2 bases from V and 4 from J, leaving 12 bases between them. Germline CDR1 and CDR2: SGHTA and FQGTGA. This CDR3 is CASSLDLGGYNEQFF. CDR3 DNA: TGTGCCAGCAGCTTAGACCTAGGGGGATACAATGAGCAGTTCTTC.

This chain links TRBV6-5 with TRBJ1-2; TRBD1 matches at 7 bases. Germline V lookup: CDR1 MNHEY, CDR2 SVGAGI. Trimming removed 1 base from V and 2 bases from J; junction bases left unmatched: 4. The CDR3 is 15 residues long. The CDR3 spells CASSYFRQGNYGYTF. For the CDR3, the DNA is TGTGCCAGCAGTTACTTCCGACAGGGCAACTATGGCTACACCTTC.